Sequencing of this T cell receptor (beta chain) was carried out in a study of CD8 T cells in ankylosing spondylitis. Quantitative 5'-RACE with molecular barcodes produced the TCR beta libraries. Each CDR3 protein gets one entry after TCRdb re-called the 5' RACE reads with MiXCR. The data hold some 120,000 distinct CDR3 sequences, with around 7% observed a single time. The CDR3 is made up of 18 amino acids. Germline V lookup: CDR1 SNHLY, CDR2 FYNNEI. V shed 7 bases and J 2 bases; nucleotides not matched to a gene: 12. This clonotype was seen at least ten times. Antigen unknown. Study findings and constraints: What seemed typical of ankylosing spondylitis blood was a TCR beta motif built from fewer than ten highly homologous variants. According to the report, clones linked to the disease were significantly enriched in matched synovial fluid samples taken from ankylosing spondylitis patients.

This clonotype was sampled from a male donor with ankylosing spondylitis or in good health (not recorded which). Input material: blood, either unsorted or a sorted T cell fraction (not recorded which). The rearrangement joins TRBV2 to TRBJ2-2, with 11 bases matching TRBD2. The CDR3 DNA reads TGTGCCAGCAACGCCCGGGTAGCGGGAGGGCTAAACACCGGGGAGCTGTTTTTT. This codes for CASNARVAGGLNTGELFF. Looking up the rest from reference TRBV2 and TRBJ2-2 gives the full variable domain: EPEVTQTPSHQVTQMGQEVILRCVPISNHLYFYWYRQILGQKVEFLVSFYNNEISEKSEIFDDQFSVERPDGSNFTLKIRSTKLEDSAMYFCASNARVAGGLNTGELFFGEGSRLTVL.